This T cell receptor beta chain comes out of a study of T cell responses to AZD1222 COVID-19 vaccine. Broader study findings: Donors in the cohort were predominantly white British and more often female, and clonal diversity was possibly underestimated.

This clone was found a few times. Its antigen is still unknown. The V and J ends lost 5 bases and 0 bases respectively, with 11 bases between them. Germline CDR1 is SEHNR and CDR2 is FQNEAQ (reference sequence). The CDR3 consists of 14 residues. Method: immunoSEQ multiplex PCR; TCRdb's copy keeps in-frame clones and lacks some. Of around 88,000 clones listed, 70% to 90% are singletons. The sequenced sample was peripheral blood, obtained on day 0 of MenACWY control vaccination. This TCR came from an adult in good health. The genes are TRBV7-9 and TRBJ2-7; TRBD1 is a possible D gene (5 bases). CDR3 in amino acids: CASSADSFSYEQYF. The CDR3 nucleotides are TGTGCCAGCAGCGCTGACAGTTTCTCCTACGAGCAGTACTTC.